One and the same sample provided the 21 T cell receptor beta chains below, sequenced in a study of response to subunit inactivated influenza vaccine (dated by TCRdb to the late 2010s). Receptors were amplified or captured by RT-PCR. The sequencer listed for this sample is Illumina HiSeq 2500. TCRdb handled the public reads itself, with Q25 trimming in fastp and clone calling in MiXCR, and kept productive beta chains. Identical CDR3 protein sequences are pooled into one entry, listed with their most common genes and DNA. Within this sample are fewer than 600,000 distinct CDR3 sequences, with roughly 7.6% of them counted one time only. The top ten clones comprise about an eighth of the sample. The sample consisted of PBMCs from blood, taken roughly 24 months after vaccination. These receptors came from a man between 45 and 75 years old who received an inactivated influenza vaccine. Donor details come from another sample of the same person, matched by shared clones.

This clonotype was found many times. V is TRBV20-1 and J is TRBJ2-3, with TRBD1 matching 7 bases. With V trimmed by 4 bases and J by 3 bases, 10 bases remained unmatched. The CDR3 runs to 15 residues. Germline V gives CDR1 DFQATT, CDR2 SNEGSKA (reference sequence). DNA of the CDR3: TGCAGTGCTACGAACAACAGGGGTTGGACAGATACGCAGTATTTT. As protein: CSATNNRGWTDTQYF.

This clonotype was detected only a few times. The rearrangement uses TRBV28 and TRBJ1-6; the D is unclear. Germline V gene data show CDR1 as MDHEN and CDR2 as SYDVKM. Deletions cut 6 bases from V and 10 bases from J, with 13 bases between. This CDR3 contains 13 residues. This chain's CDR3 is CASRREIQSPLHF. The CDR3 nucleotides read TGTGCCAGCAGGCGTGAGATTCAATCACCCCTCCACTTT.

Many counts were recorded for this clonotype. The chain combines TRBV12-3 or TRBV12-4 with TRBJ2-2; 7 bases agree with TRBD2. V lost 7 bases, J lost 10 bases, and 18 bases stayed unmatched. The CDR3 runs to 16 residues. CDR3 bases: TGTGCCAGCACCCCGGTCGGGGGGACGCGGGCGGTGGAGCTGTTTTTT. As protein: CASTPVGGTRAVELFF.

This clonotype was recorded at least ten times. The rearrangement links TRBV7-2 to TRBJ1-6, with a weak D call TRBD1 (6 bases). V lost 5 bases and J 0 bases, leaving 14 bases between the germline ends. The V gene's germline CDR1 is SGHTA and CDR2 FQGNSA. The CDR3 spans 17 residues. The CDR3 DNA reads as TGTGCCAGCAGCCTCACAGGGCCGAGCTCCTATAATTCACCCCTCCACTTT. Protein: CASSLTGPSSYNSPLHF.

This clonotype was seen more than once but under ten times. The CDR3 coding sequence is TGTGCCAGCAGTGAAACTCAAAACACCATATATTTT. Encoded protein: CASSETQNTIYF. The rearrangement uses TRBV6-1 and TRBJ1-3; D is unclear. The germline V gene encodes CDR1 MNHNS and CDR2 SASEGT. The germline V and J ends were trimmed by 2 bases and 6 bases, with 5 bases remaining between them. CDR3 length: 12 residues.

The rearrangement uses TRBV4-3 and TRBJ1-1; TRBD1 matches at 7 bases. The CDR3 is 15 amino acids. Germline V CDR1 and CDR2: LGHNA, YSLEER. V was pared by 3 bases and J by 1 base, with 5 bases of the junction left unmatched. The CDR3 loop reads CASSHATGENTEAFF. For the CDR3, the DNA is TGCGCCAGCAGCCACGCCACAGGGGAGAACACTGAAGCTTTCTTT.

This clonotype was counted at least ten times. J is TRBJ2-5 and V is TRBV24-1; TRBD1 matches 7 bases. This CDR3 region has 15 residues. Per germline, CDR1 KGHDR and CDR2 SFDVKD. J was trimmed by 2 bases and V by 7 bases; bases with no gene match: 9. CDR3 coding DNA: TGTGCCACCAGCCGTCCTGGGACAGCTCAAGAGACCCAGTACTTC. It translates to CATSRPGTAQETQYF.

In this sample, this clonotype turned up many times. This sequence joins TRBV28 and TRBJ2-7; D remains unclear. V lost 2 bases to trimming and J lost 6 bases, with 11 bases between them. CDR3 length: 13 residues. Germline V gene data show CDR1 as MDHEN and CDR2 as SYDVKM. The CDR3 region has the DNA TGTGCCAGCAGTTTAAATACTATCGGCGAGCAGTACTTC. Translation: CASSLNTIGEQYF.

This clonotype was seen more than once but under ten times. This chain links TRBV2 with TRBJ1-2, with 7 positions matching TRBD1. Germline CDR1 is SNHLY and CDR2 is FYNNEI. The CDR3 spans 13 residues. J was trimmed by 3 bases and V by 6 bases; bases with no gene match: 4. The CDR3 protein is CASRGDRDYGYTF. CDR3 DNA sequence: TGTGCCAGCAGAGGAGACAGGGACTATGGCTACACCTTC.

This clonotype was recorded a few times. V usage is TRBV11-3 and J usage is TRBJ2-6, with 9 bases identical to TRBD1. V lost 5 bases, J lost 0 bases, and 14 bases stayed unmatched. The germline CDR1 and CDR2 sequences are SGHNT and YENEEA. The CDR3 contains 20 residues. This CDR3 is CASSPGQGPFLSSGANVLTF. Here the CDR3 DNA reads TGTGCCAGCAGCCCCGGACAGGGGCCCTTCCTCAGCTCTGGGGCCAACGTCCTGACTTTC.

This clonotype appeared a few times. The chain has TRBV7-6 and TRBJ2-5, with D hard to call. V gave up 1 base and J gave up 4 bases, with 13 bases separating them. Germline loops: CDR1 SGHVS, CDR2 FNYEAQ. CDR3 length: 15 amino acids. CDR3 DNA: TGTGCCAGCAGCTTAGGGATTGGGGAAGGAGAGACCCAGTACTTC. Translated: CASSLGIGEGETQYF.

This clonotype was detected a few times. The CDR3 region has the DNA TGTGCCAGCAGCGACCGGATGGAGGCCGGGGGCGACGAGCAGTACTTC. It specifies CASSDRMEAGGDEQYF. V is TRBV7-9 and J is TRBJ2-7; possibly TRBD1 or TRBD2 for D (6 bases each). Germline V gene lookup returns CDR1 SEHNR and CDR2 FQNEAQ (reference sequence). V shed 5 bases and J shed 5 bases, with 22 bases lying between them. CDR3 length: 16 residues.

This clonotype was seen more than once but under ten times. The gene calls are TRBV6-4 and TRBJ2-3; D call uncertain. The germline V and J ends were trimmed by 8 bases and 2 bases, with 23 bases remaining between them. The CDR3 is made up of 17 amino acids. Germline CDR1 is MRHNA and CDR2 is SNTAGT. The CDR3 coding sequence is TGTGCCAGCCGGTATGAGGTCTCCGCAGTTATCACAGATACGCAGTATTTT. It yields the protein CASRYEVSAVITDTQYF.

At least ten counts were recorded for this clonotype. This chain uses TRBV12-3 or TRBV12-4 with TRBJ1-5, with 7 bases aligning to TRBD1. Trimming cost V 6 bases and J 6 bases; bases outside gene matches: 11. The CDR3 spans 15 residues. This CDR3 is CASSTGTDFIQPQHF. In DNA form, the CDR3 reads TGTGCCAGCAGCACCGGGACAGACTTCATTCAGCCCCAGCATTTT.

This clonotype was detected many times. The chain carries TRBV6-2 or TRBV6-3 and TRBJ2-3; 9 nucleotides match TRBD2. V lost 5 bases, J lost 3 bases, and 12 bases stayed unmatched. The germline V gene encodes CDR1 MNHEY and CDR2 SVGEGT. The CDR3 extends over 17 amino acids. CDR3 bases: TGTGCCAGCAGTCCCAAGACTAGCGGCCGGGCTACAGATACGCAGTATTTT. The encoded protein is CASSPKTSGRATDTQYF.

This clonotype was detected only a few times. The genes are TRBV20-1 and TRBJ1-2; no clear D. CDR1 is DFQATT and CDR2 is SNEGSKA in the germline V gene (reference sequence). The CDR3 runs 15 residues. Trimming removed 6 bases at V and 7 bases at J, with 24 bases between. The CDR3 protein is CSASFNSGGMAGYTF. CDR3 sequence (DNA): TGCAGTGCCAGTTTTAACTCGGGCGGAATGGCTGGCTACACCTTC.

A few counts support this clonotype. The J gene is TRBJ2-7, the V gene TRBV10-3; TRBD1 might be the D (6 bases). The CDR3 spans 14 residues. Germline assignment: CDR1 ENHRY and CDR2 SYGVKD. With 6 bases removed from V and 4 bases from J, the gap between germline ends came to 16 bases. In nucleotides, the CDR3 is TGTGCCATCAGGGAACAGGGTAAGAAGTACGAGCAGTACTTC. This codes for CAIREQGKKYEQYF.

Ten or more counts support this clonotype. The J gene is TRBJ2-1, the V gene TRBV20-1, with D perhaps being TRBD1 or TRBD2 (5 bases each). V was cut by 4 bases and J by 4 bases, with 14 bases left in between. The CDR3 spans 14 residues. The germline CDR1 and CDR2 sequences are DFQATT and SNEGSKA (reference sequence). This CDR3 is CSATGTPPYNEQFF. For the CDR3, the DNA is TGCAGTGCTACCGGGACCCCACCATACAATGAGCAGTTCTTC.

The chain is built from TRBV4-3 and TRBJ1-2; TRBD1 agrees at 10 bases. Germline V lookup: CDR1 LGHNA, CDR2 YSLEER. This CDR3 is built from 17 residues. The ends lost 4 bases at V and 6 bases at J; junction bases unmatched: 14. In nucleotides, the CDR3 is TGCGCCAGCAGCCTAAGGACAGGGGGGCTGGTTGGGGATGGCTACACCTTC. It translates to CASSLRTGGLVGDGYTF.

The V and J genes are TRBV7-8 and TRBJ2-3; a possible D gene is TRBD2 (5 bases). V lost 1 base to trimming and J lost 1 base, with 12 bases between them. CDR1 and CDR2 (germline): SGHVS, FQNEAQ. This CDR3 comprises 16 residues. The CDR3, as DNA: TGTGCCAGCAGCTTAGTCGCTAGTAGCGGCACAGATACGCAGTATTTT. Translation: CASSLVASSGTDTQYF. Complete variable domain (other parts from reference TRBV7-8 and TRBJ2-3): GAGVSQSPRYKVAKRGQDVALRCDPISGHVSLFWYQQALGQGPEFLTYFQNEAQLDKSGLPSDRFFAERPEGSVSTLKIQRTQQEDSAVYLCASSLVASSGTDTQYFGPGTRLTVL.

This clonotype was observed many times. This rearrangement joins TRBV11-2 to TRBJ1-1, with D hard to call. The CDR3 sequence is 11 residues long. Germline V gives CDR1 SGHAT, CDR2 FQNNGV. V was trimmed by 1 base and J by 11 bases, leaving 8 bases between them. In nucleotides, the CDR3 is TGTGCCAGCAGCTTAGGAGCTGCTGCTTTCTTT. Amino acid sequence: CASSLGAAAFF.